A single sample is the source of the 5 T cell receptor beta chains below, sequenced in a study of blood T cell repertoires in COVID-19. Only in-frame clones appear in the TCRdb table, and some are missing; sequencing was by immunoSEQ multiplex PCR. The sample has 150,000 to 200,000 clones, over 75% seen once. Sequenced input: PBMCs or T cells enriched from blood (not recorded which). The source is a man aged 45-65 years who had recovered from COVID-19.

This clone has only a few counts. This sequence joins TRBV7-7 and TRBJ2-3; tentative D call: TRBD2 (7 bases). The length of the CDR3 is 17 residues. The germline V and J ends were trimmed by 1 base and 0 bases, with 14 bases remaining between them. Germline V gene sequence: CDR1 SSHAT, CDR2 FNYEAQ (reference sequence). CDR3 loop: CASSLGGGRESTDTQYF. CDR3 DNA sequence: TGTGCCAGCAGCTTAGGGGGGGGCAGGGAGAGCACAGATACGCAGTATTTT.

The J gene is TRBJ1-5, the V gene TRBV28; D not resolved. This CDR3 spans 12 amino acids. The germline V gene has CDR1 MDHEN and CDR2 SYDVKM. V lost 5 bases, J lost 5 bases, and 7 bases lay in between. CDR3 sequence (DNA): TGTGCCAGCAGTCTCCGGGATCAGCCCCAGCATTTT. Translated: CASSLRDQPQHF.

The rearrangement uses TRBV30 and TRBJ1-4; D is unclear. The CDR3 runs to 15 residues. Between the trimmed V and J ends, which lost 2 bases and 0 bases, there was a span of 10 bases. Germline V gene sequence: CDR1 GTSNPN, CDR2 SVGIG (reference sequence). CDR3 DNA sequence: TGTGCCTGGAGTCCTACCACGGCAACTAATGAAAAACTGTTTTTT. Amino acids: CAWSPTTATNEKLFF.

V is TRBV2 and J is TRBJ1-1, with D perhaps matching TRBD1 (5 bases). The length of the CDR3 is 12 residues. The germline V gene has CDR1 SNHLY and CDR2 FYNNEI. V lost 6 bases to trimming and J lost 10 bases, with 15 bases between them. The CDR3 loop reads CASRLGLETAFF. The CDR3 DNA reads TGTGCCAGCAGGCTGGGGCTCGAGACAGCTTTCTTT.

The chain has TRBV19 and TRBJ1-4; 9 nucleotides align to TRBD1. CDR3 size: 17 residues. Germline CDR1 is LNHDA and CDR2 is SQIVND (reference sequence). J was trimmed by 5 bases and V by 3 bases; bases with no gene match: 10. CDR3 sequence reads: CASSMSQGASGNEKLFF. The CDR3 bases are TGTGCCAGTAGTATGTCACAGGGGGCATCGGGAAATGAAAAACTGTTTTTT.